This T cell receptor (beta chain) was recovered during a study of OX40 agonist ivuxolimab in advanced cancers. About the full investigation: Ivuxolimab was an agonistic, fully human IgG2 monoclonal antibody directed against OX40 (CD134), a costimulatory receptor. Patients were allowed to have had prior anti-PD-1, anti-PD-L1 or anti-CTLA-4 therapy, and 40% to 45% of the dose-escalation patients had been treated with checkpoint inhibitors. Of the 50 or so patients in dose escalation, around 20 had hepatocellular carcinoma, some 15 had melanoma, 9 had renal cell carcinoma and 9 had head and neck cancer. Partial responses occurred in three dose-escalation patients, of whom one had hepatocellular carcinoma and two had cutaneous melanoma. The monotherapy dose-escalation portion (N ≈ 52 patients) of the phase I ivuxolimab trial is reported in the paper. The dose-escalation cohort was roughly 80% male with a mean age of 60 years, ranging from about 20 to 85. The point of sequencing TCRbeta in the periphery was to test whether ivuxolimab changed TCR sequence diversity and drove clonal T-cell expansion. Intravenous ivuxolimab was administered to patients every 2 weeks at six dose levels: 0.01, 0.1, 0.3, 1.5, 3 and 10 mg/kg. General findings and caveats noted by the study authors: In the 0.1-3.0 mg/kg groups, partial responders were among the patients with the lowest normalized peripheral clonal expansion, particularly in CD8+ T cells. After ivuxolimab, CD8+ T cells had more expanded clones than CD4+ T cells on average. Clonal expansion of both CD4+ and CD8+ blood T cells was observed from baseline to week 6 at doses 0.1 to 3.0 mg/kg. Low levels of normalized T-cell clonal expansion were also seen in some nonresponding patients. Antigen specificity was not determined for the clonally expanded peripheral T cells.

For sequencing of the TCRbeta CDR3 region, genomic DNA was extracted from the sorted cells. The immunoSEQ Assay was used for sequencing of TCRbeta CDR3 regions. Here the immuneACCESS table is served through TCRdb, limited to in-frame sequences with V and J called. Missing clones are a known gap in these copies; in checked studies unresolved V genes cover under half, and the rest lacks a known reason. Present in this sample are 55,000 to 70,000 clones, around 90% of which were seen just once. The leading ten clones occupy 1.3% of the sample. Patients with a history of autoimmune disease or receiving systemic immunosuppression were excluded from the trial. In every dose cohort, peripheral blood was drawn for TCR sequencing at baseline, cycle 4 day 1, and cycle 7 day 1. Samples were obtained from an open-label, multicenter, first-in-human phase I dose-escalation trial of ivuxolimab. Adults with locally advanced or metastatic melanoma, renal cell carcinoma, hepatocellular carcinoma or head and neck squamous cell carcinoma were enrolled in the trial. Before TCR sequencing, CD4+ and CD8+ T cells were separately sorted from peripheral blood.

Worth noting for this clone: This receptor's antigen is unknown. No much larger clonotype is one base removed from it; base qualities were not supplied.

The CDR1 and CDR2 encoded by the germline V gene (reference sequence) are SGHNT and YYREEE. Taken from cysteine to phenylalanine, the CDR3 has 14 residues. This entry keeps only the CDR3 DNA: 42 bases, framed from base 1. V has 3 bases trimmed and J has 3 bases trimmed; junction bases matching no gene number 3. This specimen was CD4+ or CD8+ T cells sorted from blood, taken in a trial of the OX40 agonist ivuxolimab. The V gene is TRBV5-4 and the J gene is TRBJ2-1; 7 of the junction bases match TRBD1. The sequence was collected from an adult with an advanced solid tumor such as melanoma, head and neck, liver or kidney cancer. DNA sequence: TGTGCCAGCAGCTCACGGACAGGCTACAATGAGCAGTTCTTC. It specifies CASSSRTGYNEQFF.